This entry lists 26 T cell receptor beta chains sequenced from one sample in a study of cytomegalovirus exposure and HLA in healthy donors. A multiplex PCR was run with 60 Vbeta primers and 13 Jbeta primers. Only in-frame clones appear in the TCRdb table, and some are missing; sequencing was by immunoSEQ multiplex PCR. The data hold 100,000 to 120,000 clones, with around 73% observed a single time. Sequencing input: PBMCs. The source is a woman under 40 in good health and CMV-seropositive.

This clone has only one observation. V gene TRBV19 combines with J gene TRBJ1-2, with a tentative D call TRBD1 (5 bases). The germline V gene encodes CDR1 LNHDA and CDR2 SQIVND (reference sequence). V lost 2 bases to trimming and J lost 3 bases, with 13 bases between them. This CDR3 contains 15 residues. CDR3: CASSINQGEDYGYTF. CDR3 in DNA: TGTGCCAGTAGTATAAACCAGGGTGAGGACTATGGCTACACCTTC.

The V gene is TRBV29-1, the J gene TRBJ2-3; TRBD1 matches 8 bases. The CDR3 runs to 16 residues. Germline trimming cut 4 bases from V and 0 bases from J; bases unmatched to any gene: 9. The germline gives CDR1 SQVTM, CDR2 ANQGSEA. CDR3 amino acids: CSVGNTGGSSTDTQYF. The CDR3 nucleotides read TGCAGCGTTGGCAATACAGGGGGTTCTAGCACAGATACGCAGTATTTT.

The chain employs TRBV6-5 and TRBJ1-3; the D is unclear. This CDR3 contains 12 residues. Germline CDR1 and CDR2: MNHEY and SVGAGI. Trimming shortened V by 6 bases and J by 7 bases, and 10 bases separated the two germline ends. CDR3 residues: CASRPDLNTIYF. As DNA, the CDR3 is TGTGCCAGCAGACCCGACTTGAACACCATATATTTT.

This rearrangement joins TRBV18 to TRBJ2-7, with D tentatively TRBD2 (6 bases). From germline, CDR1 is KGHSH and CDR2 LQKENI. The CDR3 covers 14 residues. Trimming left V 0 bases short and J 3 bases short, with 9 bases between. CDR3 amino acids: CASSPPGRNYEQYF. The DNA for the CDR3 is TGTGCCAGCTCACCACCGGGGAGGAACTACGAGCAGTACTTC. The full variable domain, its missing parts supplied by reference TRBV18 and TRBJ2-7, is NAGVMQNPRHLVRRRGQEARLRCSPMKGHSHVYWYRQLPEEGLKFMVYLQKENIIDESGMPKERFSAEFPKEGPSILRIQQVVRGDSAAYFCASSPPGRNYEQYFGPGTRLTVT.

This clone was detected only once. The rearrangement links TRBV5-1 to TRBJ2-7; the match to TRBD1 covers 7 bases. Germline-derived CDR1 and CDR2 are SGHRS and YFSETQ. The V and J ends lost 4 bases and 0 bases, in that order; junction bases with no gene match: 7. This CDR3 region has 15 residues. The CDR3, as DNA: TGCGCCAGCAGCGTCGGGACAGATAGCTCCTACGAGCAGTACTTC. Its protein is CASSVGTDSSYEQYF.

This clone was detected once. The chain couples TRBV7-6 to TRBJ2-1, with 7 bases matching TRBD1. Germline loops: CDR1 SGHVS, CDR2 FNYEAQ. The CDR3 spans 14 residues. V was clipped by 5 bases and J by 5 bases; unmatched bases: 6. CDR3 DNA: TGTGCCAGCAGCACCAGGGGGTTGAACAATGAGCAGTTCTTC. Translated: CASSTRGLNNEQFF.

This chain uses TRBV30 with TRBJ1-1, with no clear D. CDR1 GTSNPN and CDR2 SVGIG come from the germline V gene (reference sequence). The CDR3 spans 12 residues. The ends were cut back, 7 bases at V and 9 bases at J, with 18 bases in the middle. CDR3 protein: CAFREVTGKAFF. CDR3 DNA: TGTGCCTTCCGGGAAGTGACCGGTAAAGCTTTCTTT.

As DNA, the CDR3 is TGTGCCAGCAGCGTGGACAGCCTTAATGAAAAACTGTTTTTT. Translated, it gives CASSVDSLNEKLFF. This sequence joins TRBV5-4 and TRBJ1-4; TRBD1 is a possible D gene (6 bases). V dropped 4 bases and J dropped 4 bases, with 11 bases sitting between them. Germline V gene sequence: CDR1 SGHNT, CDR2 YYREEE (reference sequence). The CDR3 is made up of 14 amino acids.

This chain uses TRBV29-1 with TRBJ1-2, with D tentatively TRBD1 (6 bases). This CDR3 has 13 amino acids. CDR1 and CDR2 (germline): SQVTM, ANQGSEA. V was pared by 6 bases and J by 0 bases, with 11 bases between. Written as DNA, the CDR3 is TGCAGCGTAAGCAGGGGATCTAACTATGGCTACACCTTC. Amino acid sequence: CSVSRGSNYGYTF.

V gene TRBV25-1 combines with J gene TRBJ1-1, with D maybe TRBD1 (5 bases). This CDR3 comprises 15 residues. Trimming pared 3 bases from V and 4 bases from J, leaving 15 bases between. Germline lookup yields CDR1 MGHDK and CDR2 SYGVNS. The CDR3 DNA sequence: TGTGCCAGCAGTGACCCCGGGGGGGGTACCACTGAAGCTTTCTTT. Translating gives CASSDPGGGTTEAFF. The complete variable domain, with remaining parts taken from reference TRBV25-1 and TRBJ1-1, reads EADIYQTPRYLVIGTGKKITLECSQTMGHDKMYWYQQDPGMELHLIHYSYGVNSTEKGDLSSESTVSRIRTEHFPLTLESARPSHTSQYLCASSDPGGGTTEAFFGQGTRLTVV.

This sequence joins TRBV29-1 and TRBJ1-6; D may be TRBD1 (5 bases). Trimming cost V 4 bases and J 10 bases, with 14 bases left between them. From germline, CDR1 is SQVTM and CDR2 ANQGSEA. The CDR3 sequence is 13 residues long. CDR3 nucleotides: TGCAGCGTTGTCTTCAGGGAAGGATCACCCCTCCACTTT. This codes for CSVVFREGSPLHF.

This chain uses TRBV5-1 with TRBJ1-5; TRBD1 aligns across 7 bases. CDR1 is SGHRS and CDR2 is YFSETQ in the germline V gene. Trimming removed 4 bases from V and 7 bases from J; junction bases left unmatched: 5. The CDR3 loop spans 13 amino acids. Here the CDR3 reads CASSLGTEQPQHF. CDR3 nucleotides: TGCGCCAGCAGCCTGGGGACAGAACAGCCCCAGCATTTT.

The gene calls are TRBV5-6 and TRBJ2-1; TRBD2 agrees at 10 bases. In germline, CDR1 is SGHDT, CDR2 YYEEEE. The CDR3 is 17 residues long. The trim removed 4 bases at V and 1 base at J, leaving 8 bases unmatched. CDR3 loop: CASSILAGVGSYNEQFF. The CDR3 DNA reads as TGTGCCAGCAGCATCCTAGCGGGAGTGGGGTCCTACAATGAGCAGTTCTTC.

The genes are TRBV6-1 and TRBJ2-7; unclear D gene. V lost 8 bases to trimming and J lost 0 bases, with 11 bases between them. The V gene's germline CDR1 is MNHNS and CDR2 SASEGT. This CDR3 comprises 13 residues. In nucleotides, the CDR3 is TGTGCCAGCCTACCGTATTCCTCCTACGAGCAGTACTTC. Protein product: CASLPYSSYEQYF.

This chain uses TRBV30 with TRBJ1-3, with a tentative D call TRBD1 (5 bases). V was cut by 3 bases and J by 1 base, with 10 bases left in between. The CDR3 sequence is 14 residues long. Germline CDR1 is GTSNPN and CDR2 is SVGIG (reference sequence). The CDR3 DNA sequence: TGTGCCTGGAGGCGGGGGGGATCTGGAAACACCATATATTTT. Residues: CAWRRGGSGNTIYF.

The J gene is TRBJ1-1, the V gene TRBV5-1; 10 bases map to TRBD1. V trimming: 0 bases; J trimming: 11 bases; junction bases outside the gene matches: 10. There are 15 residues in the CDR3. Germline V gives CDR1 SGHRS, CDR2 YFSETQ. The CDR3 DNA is TGCGCCAGCAGCTTGGGCTGGGTCGGGACAGGGGAGGCTTTCTTT. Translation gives CASSLGWVGTGEAFF.

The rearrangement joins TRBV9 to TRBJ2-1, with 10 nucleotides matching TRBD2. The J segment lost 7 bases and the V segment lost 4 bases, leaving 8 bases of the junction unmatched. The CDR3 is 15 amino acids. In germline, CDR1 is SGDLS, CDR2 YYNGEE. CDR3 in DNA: TGTGCCAGCAGCACCAGCGGGGGGGCCAGGAATGAGCAGTTCTTC. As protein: CASSTSGGARNEQFF.

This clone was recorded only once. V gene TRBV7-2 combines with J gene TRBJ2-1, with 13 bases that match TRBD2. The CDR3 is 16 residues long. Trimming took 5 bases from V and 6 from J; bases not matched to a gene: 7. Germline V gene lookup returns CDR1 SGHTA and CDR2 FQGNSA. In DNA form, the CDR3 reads TGTGCCAGCAGCCCCCCCGGACTAGCGGGAGCCAATGAGCAGTTCTTC. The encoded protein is CASSPPGLAGANEQFF.

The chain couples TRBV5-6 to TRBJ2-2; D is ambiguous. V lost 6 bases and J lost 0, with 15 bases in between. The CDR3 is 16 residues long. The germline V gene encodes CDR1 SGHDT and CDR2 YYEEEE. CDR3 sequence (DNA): TGTGCCAGCACCACCCTACCACTTGCGAACACCGGGGAGCTGTTTTTT. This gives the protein CASTTLPLANTGELFF.

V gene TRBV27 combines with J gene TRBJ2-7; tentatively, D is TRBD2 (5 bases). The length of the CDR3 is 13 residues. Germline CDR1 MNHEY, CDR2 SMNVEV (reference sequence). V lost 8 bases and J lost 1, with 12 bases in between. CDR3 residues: CASAGEGSYEQYF. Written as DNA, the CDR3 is TGTGCCAGCGCCGGGGAAGGATCCTACGAGCAGTACTTC.

This CDR3 is CASSKFPARGTTSYEQYF. The DNA of the CDR3 is TGTGCCAGCAGCAAATTTCCGGCGAGGGGGACAACTTCCTACGAGCAGTACTTC. The chain links TRBV21-1 to TRBJ2-7; TRBD1, the table's D call, lacks a check against the DNA. TRBV21-1 is assigned pseudogene status. The CDR3 consists of 18 residues.

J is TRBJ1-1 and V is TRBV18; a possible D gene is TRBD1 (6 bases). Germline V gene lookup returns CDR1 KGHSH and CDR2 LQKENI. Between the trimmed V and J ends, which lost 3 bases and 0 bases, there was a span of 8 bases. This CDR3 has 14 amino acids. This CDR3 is CASSPGQMNTEAFF. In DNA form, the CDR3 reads TGTGCCAGCTCACCCGGACAGATGAACACTGAAGCTTTCTTT. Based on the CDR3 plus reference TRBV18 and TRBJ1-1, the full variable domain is NAGVMQNPRHLVRRRGQEARLRCSPMKGHSHVYWYRQLPEEGLKFMVYLQKENIIDESGMPKERFSAEFPKEGPSILRIQQVVRGDSAAYFCASSPGQMNTEAFFGQGTRLTVV.

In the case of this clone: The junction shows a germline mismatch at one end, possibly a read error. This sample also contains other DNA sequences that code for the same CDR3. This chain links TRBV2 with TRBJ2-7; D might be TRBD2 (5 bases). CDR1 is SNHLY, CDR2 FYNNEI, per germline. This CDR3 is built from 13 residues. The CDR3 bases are TGTTCCAGCAAGGAGGACGCGGCCTACGAGCAGTACTTC. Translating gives CSSKEDAAYEQYF.

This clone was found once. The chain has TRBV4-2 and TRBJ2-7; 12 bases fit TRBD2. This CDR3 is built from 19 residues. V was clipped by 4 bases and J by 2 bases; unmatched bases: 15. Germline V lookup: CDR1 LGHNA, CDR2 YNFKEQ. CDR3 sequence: CASSLVPGLAGQDAYEQYF. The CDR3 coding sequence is TGTGCCAGCAGCCTTGTCCCGGGACTAGCGGGCCAAGACGCCTACGAGCAGTACTTC.

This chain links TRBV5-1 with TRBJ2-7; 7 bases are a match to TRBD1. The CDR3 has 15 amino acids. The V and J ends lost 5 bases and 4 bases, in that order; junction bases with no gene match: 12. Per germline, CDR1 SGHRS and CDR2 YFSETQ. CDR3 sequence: CASSSGQALQYEQYF. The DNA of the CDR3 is TGCGCCAGCAGTTCTGGACAGGCCCTACAGTACGAGCAGTACTTC.

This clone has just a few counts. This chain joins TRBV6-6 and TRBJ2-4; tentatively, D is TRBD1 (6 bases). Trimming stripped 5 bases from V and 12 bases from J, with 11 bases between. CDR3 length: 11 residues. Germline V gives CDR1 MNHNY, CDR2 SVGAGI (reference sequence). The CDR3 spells CASSPQGTQYF. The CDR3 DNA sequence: TGTGCCAGCAGTCCTCAGGGGACTCAGTACTTC.